This T cell receptor beta chain was retrieved from a study of T cell responses to AZD1222 COVID-19 vaccine. Here immunoSEQ multiplex PCR was the method, and the copy in TCRdb shows in-frame clones only, minus some. The sample contains 85,000 to 120,000 clones, 86% of which appear only once. Trimming removed 4 bases from V and 3 bases from J; junction bases left unmatched: 4. The CDR3 has 13 residues. Germline V gene sequence: CDR1 SGHRS, CDR2 YFSETQ. The TCR originated in an adult in good health. The sequences come from peripheral blood, collected on day 0 of AZD1222 vaccination. The V gene is TRBV5-1, the J gene TRBJ2-7, with TRBD1 matching 7 bases. In nucleotides, the CDR3 is TGCGCCAGCAGCCCCGGGACAGTCTACGAGCAGTACTTC. As protein: CASSPGTVYEQYF. The full variable domain, with the rest looked up from reference TRBV5-1 and TRBJ2-7, is KAGVTQTPRYLIKTRGQQVTLSCSPISGHRSVSWYQQTPGQGLQFLFEYFSETQRNKGNFPGRFSGRQFSNSRSEMNVSTLELGDSALYLCASSPGTVYEQYFGPGTRLTVT.